These 28 T cell receptor beta chains were sequenced from one sample in a study of CD8+ T cells in alopecia areata. In each case, RNA was isolated and then reverse transcribed into cDNA as the sequencing template. TCRdb's copy holds only in-frame clones and misses some; the assay was immunoSEQ multiplex PCR. The sample includes about 150,000 clones, 87% of them seen just once. This material consisted of CD8+ T cells sorted from blood, taken at week 0. Receptors originate from a human donor with alopecia areata.

This chain links TRBV7-9 with TRBJ2-7; D is ambiguous. The CDR3 is 11 amino acids. CDR1 is SEHNR and CDR2 is FQNEAQ in the germline V gene (reference sequence). V shed 4 bases and J shed 6 bases, with 7 bases lying between them. CDR3 nucleotides: TGTGCCAGCAGCTGGGCGCGCGAGCAGTACTTC. Translating gives CASSWAREQYF.

The J gene is TRBJ1-6, the V gene TRBV27; a weak D match, TRBD1 (6 bases). The CDR3 has 17 residues. CDR1 is MNHEY and CDR2 is SMNVEV in the germline V gene (reference sequence). The germline V and J ends were trimmed by 0 bases and 7 bases, with 16 bases remaining between them. CDR3 sequence reads: CASSLSSGTYPNSPLHF. The CDR3 DNA reads TGTGCCAGCAGTTTATCTTCCGGGACATATCCGAATTCACCCCTCCACTTT.

V is TRBV5-4 and J is TRBJ2-2, with 10 bases lining up with TRBD2. In germline, CDR1 is SGHNT, CDR2 YYREEE (reference sequence). J was trimmed by 6 bases and V by 1 base; bases with no gene match: 12. The CDR3 covers 18 residues. The chain's CDR3 is CASSLLWASGGIPGELFF. The CDR3 coding sequence is TGTGCCAGCAGCTTGTTATGGGCTAGCGGGGGTATACCCGGGGAGCTGTTTTTT.

V is TRBV5-6 and J is TRBJ2-7; D is perhaps TRBD2 (7 bases). V lost 6 bases and J 0 bases, leaving 13 bases between the germline ends. CDR3 length: 14 amino acids. Germline-derived CDR1 and CDR2 are SGHDT and YYEEEE. The CDR3 DNA reads as TGTGCCAGCACGGAGGGGGGGCGCTCCTACGAGCAGTACTTC. It yields the protein CASTEGGRSYEQYF.

This sequence joins TRBV11-2 and TRBJ2-5; D gene uncertain. The CDR3 covers 15 residues. CDR1 and CDR2 (germline): SGHAT, FQNNGV. V was pared by 4 bases and J by 5 bases, with 17 bases between. The CDR3 reads CASSSTGPGRETQYF. CDR3 in DNA: TGTGCCAGCAGCTCCACCGGGCCCGGCCGGGAGACCCAGTACTTC. Full variable domain (rest looked up from reference TRBV11-2 and TRBJ2-5): EAGVAQSPRYKIIEKRQSVAFWCNPISGHATLYWYQQILGQGPKLLIQFQNNGVVDDSQLPKDRFSAERLKGVDSTLKIQPAKLEDSAVYLCASSSTGPGRETQYFGPGTRLLVL.

The sample holds a few counts of this clone. The V and J genes are TRBV29-1 and TRBJ2-5; TRBD1 matches at 8 bases. The CDR3 runs 15 residues. V shed 3 bases and J 5 bases; nucleotides not matched to a gene: 11. CDR1 and CDR2 from the germline V gene are SQVTM and ANQGSEA. The CDR3 DNA sequence: TGCAGCGTTGAGGGGGCCGGACAGGGATTCGAGACCCAGTACTTC. It codes for CSVEGAGQGFETQYF.

The chain has TRBV23-1 and TRBJ2-1; D gene uncertain. TRBV23-1 carries the ORF label, with uncertain function. V was clipped by 5 bases and J by 0 bases, with 17 bases between them. The CDR3 is 17 amino acids. In DNA form, the CDR3 reads TGCGCCAGCAGTACCCATGGGCTTGTGCGCTCCTACAATGAGCAGTTCTTC. Its translation is CASSTHGLVRSYNEQFF.

The gene calls are TRBV10-3 and TRBJ2-3; 7 bases map to TRBD2. The ends lost 10 bases at V and 2 bases at J; junction bases unmatched: 12. Germline V lookup: CDR1 ENHRY, CDR2 SYGVKD. The CDR3 contains 15 residues. CDR3 nucleotide sequence: TGTGCCAGTCGCGGGGCTAGCGGCTCCACAGATACGCAGTATTTT. Its translation is CASRGASGSTDTQYF.

V usage is TRBV13 and J usage is TRBJ1-1; D call uncertain. Germline V gives CDR1 PRHDT, CDR2 FYEKMQ (reference sequence). The CDR3 extends over 18 amino acids. V lost 4 bases and J 3 bases, leaving 24 bases between the germline ends. CDR3 amino acids: CASSSRDPRRTEDTEAFF. The DNA for the CDR3 is TGTGCCAGCAGCTCTAGAGACCCCCGCAGGACGGAGGACACTGAAGCTTTCTTT.

The gene calls are TRBV7-6 and TRBJ2-2, with TRBD2 identical over 7 bases. Germline-derived CDR1 and CDR2 are SGHVS and FNYEAQ. Germline trimming cut 5 bases from V and 6 bases from J; bases unmatched to any gene: 9. The CDR3 is 15 residues long. CDR3 DNA: TGTGCCAGCAGCCTCCGCGGGGGATCGGCCGGGGAGCTGTTTTTT. Translation: CASSLRGGSAGELFF.

CDR3 residues: CSVDQETQYF. CDR3 nucleotide sequence: TGCAGCGTTGACCAAGAGACCCAGTACTTC. The rearrangement links TRBV29-1 to TRBJ2-5; no definite D call. This CDR3 comprises 10 residues. The V gene's germline CDR1 is SQVTM and CDR2 ANQGSEA. Trimming removed 3 bases from V and 1 base from J, with 0 bases in between.

The V gene is TRBV30, the J gene TRBJ1-2; D might be TRBD1 (6 bases). The CDR3 contains 11 residues. Looked up from germline, CDR1 is GTSNPN and CDR2 is SVGIG (reference sequence). The V gene lost 4 bases and the J gene lost 8 bases, with 11 bases spanning the gap. CDR3 coding DNA: TGTGCCTGGAAGGGGGATCGAGGCTACACCTTC. Amino acids: CAWKGDRGYTF.

J is TRBJ2-7 and V is TRBV4-2; 10 bases agree with TRBD1. Germline-derived CDR1 and CDR2 are LGHNA and YNFKEQ. The J segment lost 5 bases and the V segment lost 0 bases, leaving 10 bases of the junction unmatched. CDR3 length: 17 amino acids. CDR3 nucleotides: TGTGCCAGCAGCCAAGATCGACCGGGACAGGGGTCCAACGAGCAGTACTTC. Translating it yields CASSQDRPGQGSNEQYF.

The chain combines TRBV5-4 with TRBJ2-7; D remains ambiguous. Per germline, CDR1 SGHNT and CDR2 YYREEE (reference sequence). The length of the CDR3 is 11 residues. Trimming pared 3 bases from V and 7 bases from J, leaving 8 bases between. The CDR3 protein is CASSSGLEQYF. The CDR3, as DNA: TGTGCCAGCAGCTCGGGTTTGGAGCAGTACTTC.

The rearrangement joins TRBV11-2 to TRBJ2-7, with a tentative D call TRBD1 (5 bases). With 5 bases removed from V and 3 bases from J, the gap between germline ends came to 20 bases. From germline, CDR1 is SGHAT and CDR2 FQNNGV. The CDR3 extends over 16 amino acids. The CDR3 DNA is TGTGCCAGCAGCACCCGATCGTCGCAGGGTGACTACGAGCAGTACTTC. Its protein product is CASSTRSSQGDYEQYF.

V and J are TRBV27 and TRBJ2-5; no firm D call. TRBJ2-7 matches the DNA end more closely, so the J call is doubtful. Germline CDR1 is MNHEY and CDR2 is SMNVEV (reference sequence). The CDR3 consists of 12 residues. In DNA form, the CDR3 reads TGTGCCAGCAGTTCCCTACCAGGCGAGCAGTACTTC. Its translation: CASSSLPGEQYF.

V is TRBV7-8 and J is TRBJ2-7, with TRBD1 matching 10 bases. V lost 4 bases and J lost 5; bases outside the gene matches: 8. The CDR3 runs 15 residues. Germline CDR1 and CDR2: SGHVS and FQNEAQ. CDR3 sequence: CASSYPGQGKHEQYF. The CDR3 bases are TGTGCCAGCAGCTACCCGGGACAGGGGAAACACGAGCAGTACTTC.

The rearrangement joins TRBV27 to TRBJ1-2, with D uncertain. V lost 6 bases to trimming and J lost 4 bases, with 6 bases between them. CDR3 length: 11 amino acids. The germline CDR1 and CDR2 sequences are MNHEY and SMNVEV (reference sequence). CDR3 residues: CASSTGYGYTF. DNA for the CDR3: TGTGCCAGCAGCACGGGCTATGGCTACACCTTC.

This chain connects TRBV5-1 to TRBJ2-1; 7 bases map to TRBD1. The J segment lost 2 bases and the V segment lost 4 bases, leaving 6 bases of the junction unmatched. Germline loops: CDR1 SGHRS, CDR2 YFSETQ. The CDR3 has 15 amino acids. The CDR3 DNA sequence: TGCGCCAGCAGCCCGACAGGGCCTACCTACAATGAGCAGTTCTTC. Its protein product is CASSPTGPTYNEQFF.

CDR3 residues: CASSLSPSGVYEQYF. DNA for the CDR3: TGCGCCAGCAGCTTAAGCCCCAGCGGGGTCTACGAGCAGTACTTC. V is TRBV4-1 and J is TRBJ2-7; 7 bases match TRBD2. Germline CDR1 is MGHRA and CDR2 is YSYEKL. CDR3 length: 15 residues. Losses at the gene ends were 5 bases for V and 3 bases for J; bases not matched to a gene: 10.

The chain recombines TRBV5-4 with TRBJ2-2; D might be TRBD1 (5 bases). CDR3 length equals 16 residues. Trimming removed 0 bases at V and 0 bases at J, with 9 bases between. The germline V gene has CDR1 SGHNT and CDR2 YYREEE (reference sequence). CDR3 sequence: CASSLEGPTNTGELFF. In DNA form, the CDR3 reads TGTGCCAGCAGCTTGGAGGGGCCTACGAACACCGGGGAGCTGTTTTTT.

This chain joins TRBV4-1 and TRBJ1-5, with D unclear. There are 14 residues in the CDR3. V lost 7 bases and J 0 bases, leaving 10 bases between the germline ends. CDR1 and CDR2 (germline): MGHRA, YSYEKL. Here the CDR3 DNA reads TGCGCCAGCAAGGGAAGCGATAGCAATCAGCCCCAGCATTTT. Translation: CASKGSDSNQPQHF.

The V and J genes are TRBV5-1 and TRBJ2-7; 9 positions match TRBD1. With V trimmed by 5 bases and J by 5 bases, 11 bases remained unmatched. Germline V lookup: CDR1 SGHRS, CDR2 YFSETQ. The CDR3 is 15 residues long. CDR3 in DNA: TGCGCCAGCAGTTCCCCCGGGACAGGGTACGACGAGCAGTACTTC. Its protein product is CASSSPGTGYDEQYF.

The CDR3 DNA follows: TGCAGCGTTGAAGTAAGGGACTCCAGCACAGATACGCAGTATTTT. Translation gives CSVEVRDSSTDTQYF. V is TRBV29-1 and J is TRBJ2-3, with TRBD2 as a possible D gene (6 bases). Trimming cost V 1 base and J 0 bases, with 11 bases left between them. The length of the CDR3 is 15 residues. CDR1 and CDR2 (germline): SQVTM, ANQGSEA.

The rearrangement uses TRBV28 and TRBJ2-1; no definite D call. Trimming pared 11 bases from V and 0 bases from J, leaving 11 bases between. Looked up from germline, CDR1 is MDHEN and CDR2 is SYDVKM. The CDR3 contains 13 residues. The CDR3 bases are TGTGCCTCACAGCAGTACTCCTACAATGAGCAGTTCTTC. Its protein is CASQQYSYNEQFF.

The chain has TRBV7-8 and TRBJ2-1, with TRBD2 as a possible D gene (6 bases). The V end lost 1 base, the J end lost 2 bases, and 9 bases lay between the germline ends. CDR1 and CDR2 (germline): SGHVS, FQNEAQ. The CDR3 runs 15 residues. DNA of the CDR3: TGTGCCAGCAGCTTAGAGCGCGGGGCCTACAATGAGCAGTTCTTC. Protein: CASSLERGAYNEQFF.

The genes are TRBV7-9 and TRBJ2-1; TRBD1 matches 9 bases. The trim removed 5 bases at V and 4 bases at J, leaving 6 bases unmatched. This CDR3 comprises 15 residues. The V gene's germline CDR1 is SEHNR and CDR2 FQNEAQ (reference sequence). CDR3 DNA: TGTGCCAGCAGCGCACCGGGACAGGGATACAATGAGCAGTTCTTC. Its protein product is CASSAPGQGYNEQFF.

CDR3 bases: TGTGCCAGCAGCTTAGTCGGGGGGGCGGATACGCAGTATTTT. Translation: CASSLVGGADTQYF. V and J are TRBV11-2 and TRBJ2-3; TRBD2 aligns across 8 bases. Germline CDR1 is SGHAT and CDR2 is FQNNGV. V lost 1 base and J lost 6; bases outside the gene matches: 3. The CDR3 loop spans 14 amino acids.